The table lists the clone carrying this T cell receptor (beta chain) with a few counts. The CDR3 consists of 16 residues. The germline gives CDR1 MNHEY, CDR2 SMNVEV (reference sequence). Losses at the gene ends were 6 bases for V and 9 bases for J; bases not matched to a gene: 17. The data were taken from a study of T cells after yellow fever vaccination. For the study at large: Some fractions had low cell numbers, and these were prepared with SMART-Seq v4 Ultra Low Input.

TCRdb processed the 5' RACE reads anew with MiXCR; each CDR3 protein has one entry. The sample holds about 180,000 distinct CDR3 sequences; approximately 6.2% are singletons and the top ten take 2.5% to 3.5%. J is TRBJ1-1 and V is TRBV27, with 9 positions matching TRBD1. Sequencing used CD4+ T cells sorted from PBMCs, obtained on the day of the first yellow fever vaccination. The origin of this receptor is a man aged 18 to 29 who received the YFV17D yellow fever vaccine. This CDR3 reads CASSMDRGPFTAKAFF. CDR3 nucleotide sequence: TGTGCCAGCAGCATGGACAGGGGACCGTTCACGGCTAAAGCTTTCTTT.